The present entry profiles one TCR beta chain with its context. Its antigen remains unidentified. Roughly 9 milliliters of peripheral blood were drawn from each donor. Isolation of PBMCs gave at least 6 million cells per sample. The V gene lost 9 bases and the J gene lost 3 bases, with 15 bases spanning the gap. This CDR3 is built from 14 residues. Germline V gene lookup returns CDR1 MDHEN and CDR2 SYDVKM. Combining a sample-barcoded 5' primer with a J-beta primer mix, a second PCR ran for roughly 7 to 11 cycles. A minimum of 3 million CDR3-containing paired-end reads was obtained for each sample. In TCRdb, the 5' RACE reads were re-called with MiXCR into one record per CDR3 protein. The sample lists approximately 1.5 million distinct CDR3 sequences, roughly 32% occurring once. This specimen comes from a study of blood T cells in healthy people across ages. Study conclusions and caveats: The long-lived group displayed more naive CD4+ cells, plus higher diversity, than the aged donors did.

The sequence came from a woman aged 30 to 39 in good health. The rearrangement links TRBV28 to TRBJ1-5; perhaps TRBD1 as D (6 bases). Source material: blood. DNA for the CDR3: TGTGCCAGTACAAAGGGGGTCCCCAATCAGCCCCAGCATTTT. This codes for CASTKGVPNQPQHF.